These 8 T cell receptor beta chains originate from one sample sequenced in a study of blood T cell repertoires in COVID-19. TCRdb's copy holds only in-frame clones and misses some; the assay was immunoSEQ multiplex PCR. Among roughly 200,000 clones, about 85% were seen once, and the ten largest hold around 7.5%. The sequenced sample was peripheral blood. Receptors were obtained from a woman aged 60 to 75 with acute or convalescent COVID-19.

V is TRBV2 and J is TRBJ2-7; TRBD2 agrees at 11 bases. Germline V gene lookup returns CDR1 SNHLY and CDR2 FYNNEI. The length of the CDR3 is 14 residues. V shed 6 bases, J shed 7 bases, and the junction held 8 bases outside the gene matches. The CDR3 loop reads CASRLGTSGGEQYF. The CDR3, as DNA: TGTGCCAGCAGGCTTGGGACTAGCGGAGGTGAGCAGTACTTC.

The rearrangement links TRBV1 to TRBJ2-7; TRBD2 is taken as the D call from the table, unchecked against the DNA. TRBV1 is reported as a pseudogene. The CDR3 is 16 residues long. This CDR3 is CTSSPSPREDSYEQYF. The DNA for the CDR3 is TGCACCAGCAGCCCGAGTCCTCGGGAGGACTCCTACGAGCAGTACTTC.

The V call is TRBV21-1, the J call TRBJ2-7; TRBD1 reflects the table's D call only, with no check against the DNA. TRBV21-1 is a listed pseudogene. The length of the CDR3 is 19 residues. CDR3 in amino acids: CASSKEQDRSSRGSYEQYF. DNA of the CDR3: TGTGCCAGCAGCAAAGAGCAGGACCGCTCATCCAGGGGCTCCTACGAGCAGTACTTC.

This clone was counted a few times. The rearrangement links TRBV5-1 to TRBJ1-1; 8 nucleotides line up with TRBD1. CDR1 SGHRS and CDR2 YFSETQ come from the germline V gene. The CDR3 has 14 amino acids. V was clipped by 2 bases and J by 4 bases; unmatched bases: 4. CDR3 loop: CASSLQGVGTEAFF. CDR3 DNA sequence: TGCGCCAGCAGCTTACAGGGGGTAGGCACTGAAGCTTTCTTT. Supplemented by reference TRBV5-1 and TRBJ1-1, the full variable domain reads KAGVTQTPRYLIKTRGQQVTLSCSPISGHRSVSWYQQTPGQGLQFLFEYFSETQRNKGNFPGRFSGRQFSNSRSEMNVSTLELGDSALYLCASSLQGVGTEAFFGQGTRLTVV.

This clone was picked up one time. This chain joins TRBV28 and TRBJ2-1; 9 bases are shared with TRBD2. The V segment lost 1 base and the J segment 0 bases; nucleotides outside the gene matches: 1. The CDR3 loop spans 16 amino acids. The germline gives CDR1 MDHEN, CDR2 SYDVKM. The CDR3 region is CASSLSAGGSYNEQFF. The CDR3 coding sequence is TGTGCCAGCAGTTTATCAGCGGGAGGCTCCTACAATGAGCAGTTCTTC.

CDR3 bases: TGTGCCAGTAGTAAAGGGACAGACAATCAGCCCCAGCATTTT. Its translation: CASSKGTDNQPQHF. The J gene is TRBJ1-5, the V gene TRBV19; 7 nucleotides line up with TRBD1. J was trimmed by 3 bases and V by 4 bases; bases with no gene match: 3. This CDR3 has 14 residues. From germline, CDR1 is LNHDA and CDR2 SQIVND (reference sequence).

The J gene is TRBJ2-3, the V gene TRBV11-2; 8 bases agree with TRBD2. CDR3 length equals 16 residues. Germline V gene data show CDR1 as SGHAT and CDR2 as FQNNGV. J gave up 6 bases and V 1 base, and 9 bases lay outside the gene matches. The CDR3 is CASSLVQAGVRDTQYF. The CDR3 DNA sequence: TGTGCCAGCAGCTTAGTACAAGCGGGAGTAAGGGATACGCAGTATTTT.

This chain connects TRBV3-1 (or the pseudogene TRBV3-2) to TRBJ2-3; maybe TRBD1 (6 bases). This CDR3 spans 13 amino acids. Trimming took off 3 bases at V and 6 bases at J, with 10 bases between the two ends. CDR1 and CDR2 (germline): LGHDT, YNNKEL (reference sequence). The CDR3 protein is CASSQDRADTQYF. The CDR3 nucleotides are TGTGCCAGCAGCCAGGACAGAGCGGATACGCAGTATTTT.